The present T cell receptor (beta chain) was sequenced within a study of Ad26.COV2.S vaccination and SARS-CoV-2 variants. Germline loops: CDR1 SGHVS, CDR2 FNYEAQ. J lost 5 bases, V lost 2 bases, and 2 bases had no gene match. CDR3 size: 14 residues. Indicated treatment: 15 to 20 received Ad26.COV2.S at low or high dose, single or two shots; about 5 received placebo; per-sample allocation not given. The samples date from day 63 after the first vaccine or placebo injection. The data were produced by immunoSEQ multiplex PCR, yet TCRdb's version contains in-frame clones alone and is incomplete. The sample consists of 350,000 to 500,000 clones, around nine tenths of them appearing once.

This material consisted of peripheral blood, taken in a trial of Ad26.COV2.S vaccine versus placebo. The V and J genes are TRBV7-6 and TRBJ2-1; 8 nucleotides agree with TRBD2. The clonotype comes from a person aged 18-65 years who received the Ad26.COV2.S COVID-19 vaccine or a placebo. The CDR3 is CASSLILADNEQFF. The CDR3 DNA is TGTGCCAGCAGCTTAATACTAGCGGACAATGAGCAGTTCTTC.